The clone carrying this T cell receptor beta chain was found many times. This entry belongs to a study of molecular identifiers for immune sequencing clone quantification. Whole-study context: Replicate experiments took RNA from approximately 20,000 or 100,000 naive CD8 cells, divided it five ways and sequenced four.

TCRdb re-called the PCR reads with MiXCR, one entry per CDR3 protein. In the table there are 80,000 to 95,000 distinct CDR3 sequences, around 19% of which are singletons. This sequence was found in a human donor in good health. Some libraries in this study had Jurkat cell RNA spiked in. Specimen: naive CD8+ T cells from blood, with Jurkat cell RNA spiked in. Subset reported: FACS-sorted CD8+CD4-CCR7+CD45RA+ naive T cells.

The CDR3 region has the DNA TGTGCCAGCAGTCCACCGAAGGGGACCGGTCGTACCGGGGAGCTGTTTTTT. Amino acids: CASSPPKGTGRTGELFF. V and J are TRBV27 and TRBJ2-2; TRBD1 or TRBD2 may be the D gene (5 bases each). From germline, CDR1 is MNHEY and CDR2 SMNVEV (reference sequence). V shed 5 bases and J shed 5 bases, with 21 bases lying between them. This CDR3 spans 17 amino acids.